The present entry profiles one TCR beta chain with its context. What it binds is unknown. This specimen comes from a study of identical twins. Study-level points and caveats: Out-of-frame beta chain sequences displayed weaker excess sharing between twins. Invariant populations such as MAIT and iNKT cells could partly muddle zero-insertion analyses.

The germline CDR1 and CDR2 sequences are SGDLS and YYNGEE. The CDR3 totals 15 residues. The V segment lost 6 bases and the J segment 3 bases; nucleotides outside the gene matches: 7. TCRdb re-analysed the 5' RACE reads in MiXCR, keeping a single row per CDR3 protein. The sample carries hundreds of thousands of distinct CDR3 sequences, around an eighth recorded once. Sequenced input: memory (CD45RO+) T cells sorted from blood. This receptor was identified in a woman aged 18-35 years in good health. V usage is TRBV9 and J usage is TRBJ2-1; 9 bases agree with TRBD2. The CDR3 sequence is CASTRAGGYYNEQFF. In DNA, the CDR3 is TGTGCCAGCACCCGTGCGGGAGGGTACTACAATGAGCAGTTCTTC.